The sequence of this TCR beta chain was determined in a study of T-cell reconstitution after alpha-beta-depleted transplantation in children. CDR3 length equals 14 residues. V lost 3 bases and J lost 0, with 7 bases in between. For TCRbeta, the library was prepared with unique molecular identifiers. Via MiXCR, TCRdb re-called the PCR reads, giving one row per CDR3 protein. In the table there are 700,000 to 850,000 distinct CDR3 sequences, roughly 15% of which are singletons. General observations from the study: Diversity and T-cell counts at one year after transplant derived mostly from new T cells. High day-60 TCRbeta diversity in some patients came from surviving recipient T cells and thymic progenitors.

This clonotype has ten or more counts. As yet, its antigen is unknown. This receptor was taken from a male patient younger than 18 who had a stem cell transplant for acute lymphoblastic leukemia, so the T cells may come from the graft donor. The input for sequencing was PBMCs, mostly from graft donor cells, taken 360 days after TCRalphabeta/CD19-depleted stem cell transplant. The chain couples TRBV12-3 or TRBV12-4 to TRBJ2-3; TRBD1 is a possible D gene (6 bases). The DNA of the CDR3 is TGTGCCAGCAGTTTGGGGGCGAGCACAGATACGCAGTATTTT. Amino acids: CASSLGASTDTQYF.